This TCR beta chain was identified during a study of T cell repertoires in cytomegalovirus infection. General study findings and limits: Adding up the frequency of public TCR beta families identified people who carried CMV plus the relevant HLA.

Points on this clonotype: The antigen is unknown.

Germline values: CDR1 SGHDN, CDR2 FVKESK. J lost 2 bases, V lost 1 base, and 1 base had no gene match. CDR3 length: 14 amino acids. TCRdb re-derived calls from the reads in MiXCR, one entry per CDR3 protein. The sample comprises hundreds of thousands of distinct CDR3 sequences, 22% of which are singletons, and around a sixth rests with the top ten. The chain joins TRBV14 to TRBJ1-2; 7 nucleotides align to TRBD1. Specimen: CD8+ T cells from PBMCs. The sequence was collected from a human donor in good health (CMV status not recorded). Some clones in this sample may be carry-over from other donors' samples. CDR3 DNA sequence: TGTGCCAGCAGCCAAGGACAGGGAAACTATGGCTACACCTTC. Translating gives CASSQGQGNYGYTF.